These 14 T cell receptor beta chains came from one sample sequenced in a study of cytomegalovirus exposure and HLA in healthy donors. The study ran its PCR with 60 Vbeta and 13 Jbeta primers. Here immunoSEQ multiplex PCR was the method, and the copy in TCRdb shows in-frame clones only, minus some. Here the sample spans fewer than 350,000 clones, around 90% being singletons. Material: PBMCs. The receptors shown here come from a woman between 18 and 29 years old in good health and CMV-seronegative.

The rearrangement uses TRBV19 and TRBJ2-3, with 7 bases identical to TRBD2. CDR3 length: 14 residues. The J segment lost 3 bases and the V segment lost 5 bases, leaving 5 bases of the junction unmatched. Germline loops: CDR1 LNHDA, CDR2 SQIVND (reference sequence). CDR3 sequence: CASSLRLATDTQYF. The DNA for the CDR3 is TGTGCCAGTAGTTTGAGACTAGCTACAGATACGCAGTATTTT.

J is TRBJ2-5 and V is TRBV4-2, with 9 bases identical to TRBD2. The CDR3 consists of 15 residues. The germline CDR1 and CDR2 sequences are LGHNA and YNFKEQ. The V gene end was trimmed by 0 bases and the J gene end by 3 bases; junction bases not matched to a gene: 2. CDR3 amino acids: CASSQDRTSEETQYF. CDR3 sequence (DNA): TGTGCCAGCAGCCAAGATAGGACTAGCGAAGAGACCCAGTACTTC.

The CDR3 coding sequence is TGTGCCAGCAGCGTAGTCCCCGCTCCGGGTAGCACAGATACGCAGTATTTT. Its translation is CASSVVPAPGSTDTQYF. The chain carries TRBV9 and TRBJ2-3; no definite D call. Germline assignment: CDR1 SGDLS and CDR2 YYNGEE. The CDR3 totals 17 residues. Trimming removed 0 bases from V and 0 bases from J, with 14 bases in between.

The chain recombines TRBV10-2 with TRBJ1-5, with D maybe TRBD1 (6 bases). V was pared by 4 bases and J by 4 bases, with 11 bases between. The germline V gene has CDR1 WSHSY and CDR2 SAAADI. This CDR3 is built from 14 residues. The CDR3 nucleotides are TGCGCCAGCAGTGCCGCCCAGGGGAATCAGCCCCAGCATTTT. Amino acids: CASSAAQGNQPQHF.

The chain carries TRBV5-4 and TRBJ1-1; TRBD1 matches 9 bases. This CDR3 is 14 amino acids long. Germline V gene lookup returns CDR1 SGHNT and CDR2 YYREEE (reference sequence). Trimming at V came to 4 bases and at J to 4 bases, leaving 5 bases not matched to a gene. As DNA, the CDR3 is TGTGCCAGCAGCCGCGGACAGGGGTTCACTGAAGCTTTCTTT. Protein product: CASSRGQGFTEAFF.

The CDR3 is CASSALTTHNTGELFF. CDR3 DNA sequence: TGTGCCAGCAGTGCTCTGACTACCCATAACACCGGGGAGCTGTTTTTT. The genes are TRBV6-1 and TRBJ2-2; possibly TRBD2 for D (5 bases). Germline V CDR1 and CDR2: MNHNS, SASEGT. The CDR3 sequence is 16 residues long. V was cut by 4 bases and J by 2 bases, with 14 bases left in between.

This clone was found once. This sequence joins TRBV2 and TRBJ1-4, with 9 bases matching TRBD1. The trim removed 5 bases at V and 7 bases at J, leaving 5 bases unmatched. Looked up from germline, CDR1 is SNHLY and CDR2 is FYNNEI. This CDR3 has 14 residues. The CDR3 here is CASSRDRVAEKLFF. Written as DNA, the CDR3 is TGTGCCAGCAGTCGGGACAGGGTGGCTGAAAAACTGTTTTTT.

The V and J genes are TRBV2 and TRBJ2-5; no clear D. Germline CDR1 SNHLY, CDR2 FYNNEI. V gave up 7 bases and J gave up 3 bases, with 15 bases separating them. The CDR3 spans 14 residues. Here the CDR3 DNA reads TGTGCCAGCACCCACCTAGAGGCGGAAGAGACCCAGTACTTC. It is translated as CASTHLEAEETQYF. Filled out from reference TRBV2 and TRBJ2-5, the complete variable domain reads EPEVTQTPSHQVTQMGQEVILRCVPISNHLYFYWYRQILGQKVEFLVSFYNNEISEKSEIFDDQFSVERPDGSNFTLKIRSTKLEDSAMYFCASTHLEAEETQYFGPGTRLLVL.

This clone was observed once. The V and J genes are TRBV19 and TRBJ1-6; 7 positions agree with TRBD1. CDR1 and CDR2 (germline): LNHDA, SQIVND (reference sequence). The trim removed 3 bases at V and 0 bases at J, leaving 5 bases unmatched. CDR3 size: 17 residues. In nucleotides, the CDR3 is TGTGCCAGTAGTATCAGACAGGGAGGCTCCTATAATTCACCCCTCCACTTT. Amino acid sequence: CASSIRQGGSYNSPLHF. The full variable domain, in which reference TRBV19 and TRBJ1-6 provide the parts outside the CDR3, is DGGITQSPKYLFRKEGQNVTLSCEQNLNHDAMYWYRQDPGQGLRLIYYSQIVNDFQKGDIAEGYSVSREKKESFPLTVTSAQKNPTAFYLCASSIRQGGSYNSPLHFGNGTRLTVT.

This clone was detected only a few times. V and J are TRBV7-9 and TRBJ1-2; 7 nucleotides align to TRBD1. The CDR3 runs to 15 residues. Trimming removed 2 bases from V and 6 bases from J; junction bases left unmatched: 9. The germline CDR1 and CDR2 sequences are SEHNR and FQNEAQ (reference sequence). CDR3 DNA: TGTGCCAGCAGCTTACTCCGGCACAGGGGCCATGGCTACACCTTC. Amino acids: CASSLLRHRGHGYTF.

V is TRBV7-9 and J is TRBJ1-2, with D uncertain. Germline values: CDR1 SEHNR, CDR2 FQNEAQ (reference sequence). The CDR3 covers 13 residues. Trimming cost V 4 bases and J 2 bases, with 8 bases left between them. The DNA of the CDR3 is TGTGCCAGCAGCTCAGCTCGGAACTATGGCTACACCTTC. This codes for CASSSARNYGYTF.

V gene TRBV9 combines with J gene TRBJ2-5; 8 bases line up with TRBD2. Germline CDR1 reads SGDLS; CDR2 reads YYNGEE. The V gene end was trimmed by 0 bases and the J gene end by 2 bases; junction bases not matched to a gene: 0. The CDR3 has 14 residues. CDR3 loop: CASSVAGGQETQYF. CDR3 sequence (DNA): TGTGCCAGCAGCGTAGCGGGGGGGCAAGAGACCCAGTACTTC. The variable domain in full, with the rest retrieved from reference TRBV9 and TRBJ2-5, is DSGVTQTPKHLITATGQRVTLRCSPRSGDLSVYWYQQSLDQGLQFLIQYYNGEERAKGNILERFSAQQFPDLHSELNLSSLELGDSALYFCASSVAGGQETQYFGPGTRLLVL.

About this clone itself: At the DNA level, this CDR3 is encoded by other sequences in the same sample as well. The genes are TRBV18 and TRBJ1-1, with D tentatively TRBD1 (5 bases). The germline gives CDR1 KGHSH, CDR2 LQKENI. V lost 2 bases, J lost 3 bases, and 7 bases lay in between. There are 13 residues in the CDR3. The CDR3 sequence is CASSPGGDTEAFF. The DNA for the CDR3 is TGTGCCAGCTCACCAGGAGGGGACACTGAAGCTTTCTTT.

The gene calls are TRBV5-1 and TRBJ2-4; D perhaps matches TRBD2 (7 bases). Trimming took 4 bases from V and 2 from J, leaving 13 bases between them. CDR3 length equals 15 residues. Germline CDR1 SGHRS, CDR2 YFSETQ. The CDR3 coding sequence is TGCGCCAGCAGCCTCGGCGGGGGCTCCAAAAACATTCAGTACTTC. Translation gives CASSLGGGSKNIQYF.